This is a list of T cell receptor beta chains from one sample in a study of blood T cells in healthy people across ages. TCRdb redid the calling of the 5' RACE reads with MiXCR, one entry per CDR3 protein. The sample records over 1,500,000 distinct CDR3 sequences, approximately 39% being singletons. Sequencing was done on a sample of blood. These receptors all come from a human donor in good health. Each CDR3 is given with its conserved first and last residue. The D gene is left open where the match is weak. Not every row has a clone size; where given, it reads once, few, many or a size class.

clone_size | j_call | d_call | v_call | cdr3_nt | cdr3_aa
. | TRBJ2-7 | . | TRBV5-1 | TGCGCCAGCAGCTTTGACCAAGCCTACGAGCAGTACTTC | CASSFDQAYEQYF
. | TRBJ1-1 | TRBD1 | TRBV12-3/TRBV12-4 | TGTGCCAGCGGAACGGGACAGGGAAACATGAACACTGAAGCTTTCTTT | CASGTGQGNMNTEAFF
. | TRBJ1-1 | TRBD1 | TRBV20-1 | TGCAGTGCTCTTGTAAGAGGACAGGGGCCCCTGGATAAAGCTTTCTTT | CSALVRGQGPLDKAFF
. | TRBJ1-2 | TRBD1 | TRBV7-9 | TGTGCCAGCAGCTTAGCCGGACAGGTCGGCTACACCTTC | CASSLAGQVGYTF
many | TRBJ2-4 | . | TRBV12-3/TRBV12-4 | TGTGCCAGCAGTTTAGGGCAGGGTTCCTTTCAGTACTTC | CASSLGQGSFQYF
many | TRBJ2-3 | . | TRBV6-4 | TGTGCCAGCAGTGACTCGAGTCGAGATACGCAGTATTTT | CASSDSSRDTQYF
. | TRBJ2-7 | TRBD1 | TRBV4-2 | TGTGCCAGCAGCCGAGGGGACAGGGGCGCGTACGAGCAGTACTTC | CASSRGDRGAYEQYF
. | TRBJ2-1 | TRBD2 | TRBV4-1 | TGCGCCAGCAGCCAAGATGGGTCTGGACTAGCAGACTACAATGAGCAGTTCTTC | CASSQDGSGLADYNEQFF
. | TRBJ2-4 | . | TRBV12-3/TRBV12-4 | TGTGCCAGCAGTTTTCAGCACAAAAACATTCAGTACTTC | CASSFQHKNIQYF
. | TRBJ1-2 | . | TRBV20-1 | TGCAGTGCTAGAGCCCCGGGACCGTATGGCTACACCTTC | CSARAPGPYGYTF
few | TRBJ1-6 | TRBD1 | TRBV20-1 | TGCAGTGCTAGAGAGACAGGGGATTCACCCCTCCACTTT | CSARETGDSPLHF
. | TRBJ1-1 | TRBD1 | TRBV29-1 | TGCAGCGTTGAACCCCTGACAGGGGGCGGCACTGAAGCTTTCTTT | CSVEPLTGGGTEAFF
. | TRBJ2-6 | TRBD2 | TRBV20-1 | TGCAGTGCTAGAGGGACTAGCGGGGGGGCGGGGGCCAACGTCCTGACTTTC | CSARGTSGGAGANVLTF
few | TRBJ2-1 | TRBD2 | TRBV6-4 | TGTGCCAGCAGTGACTCGGGACTAGGTGAGCAGTTCTTC | CASSDSGLGEQFF
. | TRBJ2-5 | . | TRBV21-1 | TGTGCCAGCAGCATCCGGGGGGAGACAGGGGGATATCGAGAGACCCAGTACTTC | CASSIRGETGGYRETQYF
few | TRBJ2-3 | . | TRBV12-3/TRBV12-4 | TGTGCCAGCACCCATGGGCCAGATACGCAGTATTTT | CASTHGPDTQYF
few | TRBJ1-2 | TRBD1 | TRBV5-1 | TGCGCCAGCAGCTTGGAGACAGGGGCCGTCTATGGCTACACCTTC | CASSLETGAVYGYTF
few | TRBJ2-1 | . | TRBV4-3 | TGCGCCAGCAGCCAGCTACAGGGAATCTACAATGAGCAGTTCTTC | CASSQLQGIYNEQFF
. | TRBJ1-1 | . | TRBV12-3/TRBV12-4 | TGTGCCAGCAGTCCCAGGGGTTCCACTGAAGCTTTCTTT | CASSPRGSTEAFF
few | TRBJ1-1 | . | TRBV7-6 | TGTGCCAGCAGCTTAGCCCCGGCCGGGGCTGAAGCTTTCTTT | CASSLAPAGAEAFF
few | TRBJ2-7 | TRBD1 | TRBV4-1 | TGCGCCAGCAGCCAACTCCGGGACAGGGGCTACGAGCAGTACTTC | CASSQLRDRGYEQYF
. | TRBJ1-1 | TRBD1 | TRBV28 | TGTGCCAGCAGGCCGGGGACAGGGTACGCTGAAGCTTTCTTT | CASRPGTGYAEAFF
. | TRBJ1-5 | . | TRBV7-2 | TGTGCCAGCAGCTTAGCCCCAAACTATCAGCCCCAGCATTTT | CASSLAPNYQPQHF
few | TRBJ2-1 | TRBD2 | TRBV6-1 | TGTGCCAGCAGTCTACTAGCGGGGGCCGGGAAGCAGTTCTTC | CASSLLAGAGKQFF
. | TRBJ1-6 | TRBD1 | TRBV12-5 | TGTGCTAGTGCCCCGGACAGGGAGGGAAATTCACCCCTCCACTTT | CASAPDREGNSPLHF
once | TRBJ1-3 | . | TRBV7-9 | TGTGCCAGCAGTCCGTCGGGGCAAAACTCTGGAAACACCATATATTTT | CASSPSGQNSGNTIYF
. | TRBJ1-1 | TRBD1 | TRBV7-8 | TGTGCCAGCAGCCGGGAGGACAGGGGCACTGAAGCTTTCTTT | CASSREDRGTEAFF